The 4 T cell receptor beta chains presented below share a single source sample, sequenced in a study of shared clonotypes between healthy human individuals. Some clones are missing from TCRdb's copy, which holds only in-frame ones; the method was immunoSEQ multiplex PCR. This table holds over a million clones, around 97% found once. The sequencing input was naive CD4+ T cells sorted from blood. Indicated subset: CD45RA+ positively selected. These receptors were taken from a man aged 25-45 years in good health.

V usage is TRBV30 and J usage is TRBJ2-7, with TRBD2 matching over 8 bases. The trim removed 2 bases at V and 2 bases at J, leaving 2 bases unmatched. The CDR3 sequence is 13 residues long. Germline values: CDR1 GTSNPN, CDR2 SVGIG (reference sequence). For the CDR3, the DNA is TGTGCCTGGAGTCTAGCGGGCACCTACGAGCAGTACTTC. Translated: CAWSLAGTYEQYF.

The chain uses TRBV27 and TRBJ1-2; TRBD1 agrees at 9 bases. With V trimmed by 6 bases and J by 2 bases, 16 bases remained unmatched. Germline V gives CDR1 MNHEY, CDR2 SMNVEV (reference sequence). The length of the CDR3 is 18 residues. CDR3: CASRQTGLTGGENYGYTF. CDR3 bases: TGTGCCAGCAGACAAACGGGACTGACAGGGGGGGAAAACTATGGCTACACCTTC.

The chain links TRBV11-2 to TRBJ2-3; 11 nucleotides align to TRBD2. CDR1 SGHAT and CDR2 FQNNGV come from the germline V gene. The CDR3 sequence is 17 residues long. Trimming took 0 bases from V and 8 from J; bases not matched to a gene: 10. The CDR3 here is CASSLDHSGRATGTQYF. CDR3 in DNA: TGTGCCAGCAGCTTAGACCATAGCGGGAGGGCCACTGGTACGCAGTATTTT.

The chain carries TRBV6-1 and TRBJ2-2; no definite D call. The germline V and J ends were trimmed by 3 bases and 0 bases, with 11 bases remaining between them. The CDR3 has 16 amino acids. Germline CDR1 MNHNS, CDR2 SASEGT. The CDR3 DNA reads TGTGCCAGCAGTGAGGTGCTGGGAACGAACACCGGGGAGCTGTTTTTT. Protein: CASSEVLGTNTGELFF.